Following are 14 T cell receptor beta chains from one sample sequenced in a study of T cells in Graves' hyperthyroidism and ophthalmopathy. RNA transcripts gave rise to amplified TCR beta CDR3 regions. HTBI primers drove first-round RT-PCR of the TCR CDR3. TCRdb re-analysed the multiplex PCR reads in MiXCR, keeping a single row per CDR3 protein. The sample records around 600,000 distinct CDR3 sequences, roughly 45% being singletons. The source material was peripheral blood or thyroid tissue (not recorded which). Receptors were obtained from an adult man with Graves' disease, either hyperthyroidism or ophthalmopathy (not recorded which).

This clonotype appeared many times. The chain recombines TRBV20-1 with TRBJ2-5, with D perhaps matching TRBD1 (6 bases). Germline CDR1 DFQATT, CDR2 SNEGSKA (reference sequence). The length of the CDR3 is 12 residues. Trimming took 1 base from V and 4 from J, leaving 7 bases between them. CDR3 sequence (DNA): TGCAGTGCTAGAGCCAGGGGAGAGACCCAGTACTTC. Its translation is CSARARGETQYF.

V gene TRBV7-9 combines with J gene TRBJ1-1; tentatively, D is TRBD1 (5 bases). V lost 7 bases to trimming and J lost 1 base, with 16 bases between them. The CDR3 sequence is 15 residues long. Germline CDR1 SEHNR, CDR2 FQNEAQ (reference sequence). The CDR3 DNA follows: TGTGCCAGCACCAGGGATTCCCACGCGAACACTGAAGCTTTCTTT. It encodes CASTRDSHANTEAFF.

There are many counts of this clonotype. The V and J genes are TRBV29-1 and TRBJ2-7, with 9 bases fitting TRBD1. Germline CDR1 reads SQVTM; CDR2 reads ANQGSEA. The ends lost 6 bases at V and 6 bases at J; junction bases unmatched: 6. This CDR3 comprises 12 residues. The CDR3 loop reads CSVTGTGTEQYF. DNA of the CDR3: TGCAGCGTGACCGGGACAGGGACCGAGCAGTACTTC.

Concerning this clonotype: A much more abundant neighbour one base away suggests this may be a read error. V and J are TRBV29-1 and TRBJ1-2, with a weak D call TRBD1 (5 bases). This CDR3 region has 13 residues. Germline CDR1 is SQVTM and CDR2 is ANQGSEA. Between the trimmed V and J ends, which lost 5 bases and 5 bases, there was a span of 15 bases. CDR3 loop: CSVSEDKVYGYTF. The CDR3, as DNA: TGCAGCGTTTCGGAGGACAAGGTGTATGGCTACACCTTC. Using reference TRBV29-1 and TRBJ1-2 for the parts outside the CDR3, the full variable domain is SAVISQKPSRDICQRGTSLTIQCQVDSQVTMMFWYRQQPGQSLTLIATANQGSEATYESGFVIDKFPISRPNLTFSTLTVSNMSPEDSSIYLCSVSEDKVYGYTFGSGTRLTVV.

V is TRBV5-1 and J is TRBJ2-5; D ambiguous. This CDR3 region has 17 residues. Trimming shortened V by 1 base and J by 1 base, and 17 bases separated the two germline ends. Germline V gene sequence: CDR1 SGHRS, CDR2 YFSETQ. CDR3 protein: CASSLWGAAALQETQYF. Here the CDR3 DNA reads TGCGCCAGCAGCTTGTGGGGTGCGGCGGCCCTCCAAGAGACCCAGTACTTC. The full variable domain, with the rest looked up from reference TRBV5-1 and TRBJ2-5, is KAGVTQTPRYLIKTRGQQVTLSCSPISGHRSVSWYQQTPGQGLQFLFEYFSETQRNKGNFPGRFSGRQFSNSRSEMNVSTLELGDSALYLCASSLWGAAALQETQYFGPGTRLLVL.

This chain links TRBV5-8 with TRBJ2-5, with 8 bases lining up with TRBD2. Germline CDR1 SGHTS, CDR2 YDEGEE. The CDR3 contains 16 residues. Germline trimming cut 2 bases from V and 5 bases from J; bases unmatched to any gene: 11. The CDR3 region has the DNA TGTGCCAGCAGCTTAGCGGGGGTCCCCGGGGAGGAGACCCAGTACTTC. It translates to CASSLAGVPGEETQYF.

To note about this clonotype: This may be a read error: a much more frequent sequence differs by one nucleotide. The gene calls are TRBV15 and TRBJ1-5; D ambiguous. Germline V gene data show CDR1 as LNHNV and CDR2 as YYDKDF (reference sequence). The CDR3 covers 14 residues. The V and J ends lost 5 bases and 1 base respectively, with 9 bases between them. DNA for the CDR3: TGTGCCACCAGCCCACCCCGGAGCAATCAGCCCCAGCATTTT. As protein: CATSPPRSNQPQHF.

There are a few counts of this clonotype. The chain couples TRBV7-2 to TRBJ1-4; D is uncertain. The CDR3 is made up of 16 amino acids. With 5 bases removed from V and 0 bases from J, the gap between germline ends came to 13 bases. Germline CDR1 SGHTA, CDR2 FQGNSA. The CDR3 DNA reads TGTGCCAGCAGCGAGGATCCCGATGCAACTAATGAAAAACTGTTTTTT. This sequence encodes CASSEDPDATNEKLFF. Full variable domain (missing parts from reference TRBV7-2 and TRBJ1-4): GAGVSQSPSNKVTEKGKDVELRCDPISGHTALYWYRQSLGQGLEFLIYFQGNSAPDKSGLPSDRFSAERTGGSVSTLTIQRTQQEDSAVYLCASSEDPDATNEKLFFGSGTQLSVL.

Comment on this clonotype: This may be a read error, as it is one base from a much larger clone. The conserved final phenylalanine or tryptophan is absent from the CDR3, which likely points to a read error. The V call is TRBV7-2, the J call TRBJ2-7, with D unresolved. Germline loops: CDR1 SGHTA, CDR2 FQGNSA. The CDR3 is 14 residues long. V dropped 1 base and J dropped 1 base, with 8 bases sitting between them. The CDR3 region is CASSLGLRSYEQYL. In nucleotides, the CDR3 is TGTGCCAGCAGCTTAGGGCTCCGTTCCTACGAGCAGTACCTC.

V gene TRBV14 combines with J gene TRBJ2-2; no firm D call. The CDR3 sequence is 14 residues long. Trimming cost V 4 bases and J 0 bases, with 6 bases left between them. Germline V gene data show CDR1 as SGHDN and CDR2 as FVKESK. The CDR3 DNA reads TGTGCCAGCAGCCCCCGAACGAACACCGGGGAGCTGTTTTTT. Translation gives CASSPRTNTGELFF.

As to this clonotype: One end of the junction varies from germline; a read error may be responsible. The chain combines TRBV29-1 with TRBJ2-7; D gene uncertain. Germline CDR1 and CDR2: SQVTM and ANQGSEA. The length of the CDR3 is 8 residues. CDR3 protein: CSVQEQYF. CDR3 coding DNA: TGCAGCGTTCAAGAGCAGTACTTC.

V is TRBV7-2 and J is TRBJ2-7; 10 nucleotides line up with TRBD2. The CDR3 loop spans 15 amino acids. Germline CDR1 reads SGHTA; CDR2 reads FQGNSA. V lost 5 bases to trimming and J lost 4 bases; unmatched junction nucleotides: 8. The chain's CDR3 is CASSPGAGGPYEQYF. The DNA of the CDR3 is TGTGCCAGCAGCCCAGGAGCGGGAGGGCCTTACGAGCAGTACTTC.

This clonotype was found a few times. As DNA, the CDR3 is TGTGCCAGCAGTTCCGACGAAGGAGGACAGGGGATTTCGCAGCCCCAGCATTTT. Protein: CASSSDEGGQGISQPQHF. V gene TRBV12-3 or TRBV12-4 combines with J gene TRBJ1-5; 9 bases line up with TRBD1. This CDR3 spans 18 amino acids. The ends lost 4 bases at V and 7 bases at J; junction bases unmatched: 17.

There are many counts of this clonotype. The chain carries TRBV10-2 and TRBJ1-4; D remains ambiguous. The V gene's germline CDR1 is WSHSY and CDR2 SAAADI. Trimming took 2 bases from V and 14 from J, leaving 12 bases between them. The CDR3 spans 12 residues. CDR3 protein: CASSETRRALFF. The CDR3 coding sequence is TGCGCCAGCAGTGAGACCAGAAGGGCGCTGTTTTTT.